A selection of T cell receptor beta chains follows, all from one sample in a study of blood T cell repertoires in COVID-19. The data were produced by immunoSEQ multiplex PCR, yet TCRdb's version contains in-frame clones alone and is incomplete. Altogether about 150,000 clones are present, approximately 91% being singletons, with the ten largest covering around 2.5%. The sample comprised peripheral blood. Receptors were obtained from a woman in her 70s with acute or convalescent COVID-19. Each CDR3 is given with its conserved first and last residue. D genes are given only for firm matches. Rows give clone size only sometimes, using once, few, many, or a class for an expanded clone.

D gene | clone size | J gene | V gene | CDR3 protein | CDR3 DNA
TRBD1 | - | TRBJ2-6 | TRBV27 | CASSISGQSSGANVLTF | TGTGCCAGCAGTATATCGGGACAGTCTTCTGGGGCCAACGTCCTGACTTTC
- | few | TRBJ1-1 | TRBV29-1 | CSANLQENTEAFF | TGCAGCGCCAACCTACAGGAGAACACTGAAGCTTTCTTT
- | once | TRBJ2-7 | TRBV27 | CASSHGTSYEQYF | TGTGCCAGCAGCCACGGGACATCCTACGAGCAGTACTTC
TRBD2 | few | TRBJ2-1 | TRBV4-3 | CASSHDSGTLYNEQFF | TGCGCCAGCAGCCACGATAGCGGGACGCTTTACAATGAGCAGTTCTTC
TRBD1 | - | TRBJ1-2 | TRBV5-1 | CASSEGQGGYGYTF | TGCGCCAGCAGCGAGGGACAGGGAGGCTATGGCTACACCTTC
- | - | TRBJ1-4 | TRBV6-5 | CASSYSTGWSEKLFF | TGTGCCAGCAGTTATTCGACAGGTTGGTCAGAAAAACTGTTTTTT
TRBD2 | - | TRBJ2-1 | TRBV2 | CASSTTSGGSYNEQFF | TGTGCCAGCAGTACGACTAGCGGGGGCTCCTACAATGAGCAGTTCTTC
TRBD1 | once | TRBJ2-1 | TRBV13 | CASSTGQVEQFF | TGTGCCAGCAGCACCGGACAGGTCGAGCAGTTCTTC
- | - | TRBJ1-1 | TRBV13 | CASSLGGTVNTEAFF | TGTGCCAGCAGCTTGGGCGGGACGGTGAACACTGAAGCTTTCTTT
- | - | TRBJ1-2 | TRBV30 | CAWSAQGGYTF | TGTGCCTGGAGTGCCCAGGGGGGCTACACCTTC
TRBD2 | - | TRBJ2-3 | TRBV29-1 | CSTRRSLAGGLTDTQYF | TGCAGCACACGGCGGTCACTAGCGGGGGGGCTGACAGATACGCAGTATTTT
TRBD2 | - | TRBJ2-5 | TRBV5-1 | CASSLSASGQETQYF | TGCGCCAGCAGCTTGTCGGCTAGCGGGCAAGAGACCCAGTACTTC
TRBD2 | - | TRBJ2-7 | TRBV2 | CARGSGGGSYEQYF | TGTGCCAGGGGTAGCGGGGGAGGGTCCTACGAGCAGTACTTC
TRBD1 | - | TRBJ1-4 | TRBV19 | CASRPDRALSATNEKLFF | TGTGCCAGTAGACCGGACAGGGCCCTGAGTGCAACTAATGAAAAACTGTTTTTT
- | - | TRBJ1-5 | TRBV6-5 | CASTRQVINQPQHF | TGTGCCAGCACCAGACAGGTCATCAATCAGCCCCAGCATTTT
TRBD1 | - | TRBJ2-3 | TRBV6-1 | CASRTGGTDTQYF | TGTGCCAGCAGGACAGGGGGCACAGATACGCAGTATTTT
- | - | TRBJ1-3 | TRBV4-1 | CASSQEGRGRNSGNTIYF | TGCGCCAGCAGCCAAGAAGGGCGGGGGCGCAACTCTGGAAACACCATATATTTT
- | - | TRBJ1-1 | TRBV11-2 | CASSPSPGPTEAFF | TGTGCCAGCAGCCCCTCCCCAGGGCCCACTGAAGCTTTCTTT
TRBD1 | - | TRBJ2-2 | TRBV28 | CAINRGQNTGELFF | TGTGCCATTAACAGGGGGCAAAATACCGGGGAGCTGTTTTTT
- | - | TRBJ1-2 | TRBV9 | CASSPTSNQGYGYTF | TGTGCCAGCAGCCCGACTTCCAACCAGGGCTATGGCTACACCTTC
- | - | TRBJ2-5 | TRBV5-1 | CASSSGSGETQYF | TGCGCCAGCAGCTCTGGTTCGGGGGAGACCCAGTACTTC
- | - | TRBJ2-1 | TRBV25-1 | CASTRGGYDNEQFF | TGTGCCAGCACCAGAGGGGGATATGACAATGAGCAGTTCTTC
TRBD2 | - | TRBJ2-7 | TRBV10-3 | CAISEWVRLAGAIRYEQYF | TGTGCCATCAGTGAGTGGGTGAGACTAGCGGGGGCTATTCGCTACGAGCAGTACTTC
TRBD1 | - | TRBJ2-1 | TRBV24-1 | CATSEGGGWDEQFF | TGTGCCACCAGTGAAGGGGGCGGTTGGGATGAGCAGTTCTTC
- | - | TRBJ2-5 | TRBV7-8 | CASLDREGDQETQYF | TGTGCCAGCCTTGATCGAGAGGGGGACCAAGAGACCCAGTACTTC
- | - | TRBJ1-1 | TRBV6-1 | CASSEDFGGVNTEAFF | TGTGCCAGCAGTGAAGATTTTGGGGGGGTTAACACTGAAGCTTTCTTT
- | - | TRBJ2-1 | TRBV10-3 | CAISGKGGYNEQFF | TGTGCCATCAGTGGCAAAGGGGGCTACAATGAGCAGTTCTTC
TRBD1 | - | TRBJ1-2 | TRBV4-1 | CASSHWTGSSSGYTF | TGCGCCAGCAGCCATTGGACAGGGAGTAGCAGCGGCTACACCTTC
TRBD2 | - | TRBJ2-3 | TRBV7-2 | CASTRLAGGYTDTQYF | TGTGCCAGCACCCGACTAGCGGGGGGGTACACAGATACGCAGTATTTT
TRBD2 | - | TRBJ2-7 | TRBV25-1 | CASRPLKRGRYEQYF | TGTGCCAGCAGACCACTCAAGCGGGGGCGTTACGAGCAGTACTTC
TRBD1 | - | TRBJ1-2 | TRBV7-3 | CASSLGTGDYGYTF | TGTGCCAGCAGCTTAGGGACAGGGGACTATGGCTACACCTTC
TRBD2 | - | TRBJ2-7 | TRBV19 | CASSRTSVYEQYF | TGTGCCAGTAGTCGGACTAGCGTGTACGAGCAGTACTTC
- | - | TRBJ2-5 | TRBV6-5 | CASRPETLGGETQYF | TGTGCCAGCAGGCCTGAGACCCTCGGGGGTGAGACCCAGTACTTC
- | - | TRBJ2-3 | TRBV2 | CATKGRSTDTQYF | TGTGCCACAAAAGGGAGGAGCACAGATACGCAGTATTTT
TRBD1 | - | TRBJ1-2 | TRBV28 | CASTGTGEMSPYGYTF | TGTGCCAGCACCGGGACAGGGGAGATGTCTCCCTATGGCTACACCTTC
TRBD2 | - | TRBJ2-1 | TRBV29-1 | CSVGDLAAGGEQFF | TGCAGCGTTGGGGACTTGGCAGCGGGAGGGGAGCAGTTCTTC
- | - | TRBJ1-2 | TRBV9 | CASSVGSRISYGYTF | TGTGCCAGCAGCGTAGGTTCCAGAATCTCCTATGGCTACACCTTC
TRBD1 | - | TRBJ1-5 | TRBV10-3 | CAISAQTGGGQPQHF | TGTGCCATCAGTGCCCAGACAGGGGGCGGGCAGCCCCAGCATTTT
- | - | TRBJ1-1 | TRBV29-1 | CSGRVMNTEAFF | TGCAGCGGGAGAGTCATGAACACTGAAGCTTTCTTT
TRBD1 | once | TRBJ1-6 | TRBV20-1 | CSASPTGGYSYNSPLHF | TGCAGTGCTAGTCCTACAGGGGGCTATTCCTATAATTCACCCCTCCACTTT
- | - | TRBJ1-4 | TRBV5-1 | CASSLGRQLGGNEKLFF | TGCGCCAGCAGCTTGGGTCGGCAGTTGGGGGGTAATGAAAAACTGTTTTTT